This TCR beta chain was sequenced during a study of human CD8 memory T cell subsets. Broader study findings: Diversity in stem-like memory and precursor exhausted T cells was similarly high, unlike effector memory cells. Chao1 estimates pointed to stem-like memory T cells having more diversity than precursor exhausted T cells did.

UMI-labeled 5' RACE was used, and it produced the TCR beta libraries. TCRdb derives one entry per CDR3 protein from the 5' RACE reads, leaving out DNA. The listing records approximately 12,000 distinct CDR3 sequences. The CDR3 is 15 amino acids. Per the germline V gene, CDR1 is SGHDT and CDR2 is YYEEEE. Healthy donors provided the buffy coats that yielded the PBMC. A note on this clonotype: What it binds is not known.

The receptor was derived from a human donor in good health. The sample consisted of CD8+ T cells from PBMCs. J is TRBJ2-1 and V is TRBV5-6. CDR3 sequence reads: CASSYQSNSYNEQFF. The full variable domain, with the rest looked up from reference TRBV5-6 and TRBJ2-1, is DAGVTQSPTHLIKTRGQQVTLRCSPKSGHDTVSWYQQALGQGPQFIFQYYEEEERQRGNFPDRFSGHQFPNYSSELNVNALLLGDSALYLCASSYQSNSYNEQFFGPGTRLTVL.